This T cell receptor beta chain was observed in a study of esophageal squamous cell carcinoma under preoperative chemotherapy. The CDR3 is made up of 17 amino acids. Germline V gene lookup returns CDR1 DFQATT and CDR2 SNEGSKA (reference sequence). J was trimmed by 13 bases and V by 1 base; bases with no gene match: 19. TCRdb called the PCR reads again in MiXCR, with one record for every CDR3 protein. The table records about 9,300 distinct CDR3 sequences, about 48% of them present only once. The time point here: after preoperative PTX-NDP chemotherapy. Sample collection was performed from a patient given preoperative chemotherapy. The clonotype comes from a human donor with esophageal squamous cell carcinoma. The donor label of this sample is uncertain. V usage is TRBV20-1 and J usage is TRBJ2-1; 10 nucleotides align to TRBD2. The CDR3 DNA reads as TGCAGTGCTAGAGGAGAGGAGCGGGAGGGTACCCAAGAGACCCAGTTCTTC. It specifies CSARGEEREGTQETQFF.